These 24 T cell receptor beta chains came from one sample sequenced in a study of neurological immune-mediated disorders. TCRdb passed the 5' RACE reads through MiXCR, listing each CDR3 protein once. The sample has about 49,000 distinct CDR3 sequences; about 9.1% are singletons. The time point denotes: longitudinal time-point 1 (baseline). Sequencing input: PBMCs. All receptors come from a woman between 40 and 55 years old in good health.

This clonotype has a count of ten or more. CDR3 residues: CASSLDRGVEKLFF. The CDR3 nucleotides are TGTGCCAGCAGTTTGGACAGGGGAGTTGAAAAACTGTTTTTT. The chain uses TRBV12-3 or TRBV12-4 and TRBJ1-4, with 9 positions matching TRBD1. V lost 3 bases to trimming and J lost 7 bases; unmatched junction nucleotides: 3. The CDR3 totals 14 residues.

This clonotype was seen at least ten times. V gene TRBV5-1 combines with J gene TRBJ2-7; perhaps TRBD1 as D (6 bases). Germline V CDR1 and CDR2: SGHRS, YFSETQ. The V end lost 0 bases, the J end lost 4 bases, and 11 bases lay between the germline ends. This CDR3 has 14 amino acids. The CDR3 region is CASSLGQGLYEQYF. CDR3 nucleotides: TGCGCCAGCAGCTTGGGGCAGGGGCTTTACGAGCAGTACTTC.

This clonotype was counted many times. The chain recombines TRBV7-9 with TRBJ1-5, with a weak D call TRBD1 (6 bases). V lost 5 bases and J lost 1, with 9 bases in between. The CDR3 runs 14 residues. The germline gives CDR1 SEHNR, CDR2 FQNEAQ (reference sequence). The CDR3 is CASSVDRSNQPQHF. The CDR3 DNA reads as TGTGCCAGCAGCGTCGACAGGAGCAATCAGCCCCAGCATTTT.

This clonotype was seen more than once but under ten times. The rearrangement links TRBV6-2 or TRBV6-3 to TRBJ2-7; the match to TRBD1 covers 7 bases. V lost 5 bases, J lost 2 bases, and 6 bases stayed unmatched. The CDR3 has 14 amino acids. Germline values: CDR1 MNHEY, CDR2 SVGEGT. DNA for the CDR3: TGTGCCAGCAGTACCTACAGGGGAACCTACGAGCAGTACTTC. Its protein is CASSTYRGTYEQYF.

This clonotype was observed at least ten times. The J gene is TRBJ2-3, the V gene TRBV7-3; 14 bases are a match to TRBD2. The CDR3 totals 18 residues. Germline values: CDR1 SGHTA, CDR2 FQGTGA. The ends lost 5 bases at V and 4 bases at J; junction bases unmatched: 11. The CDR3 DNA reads TGTGCCAGCAGCACTGCCGGGACTAGCGGGAGATACGCAGATACGCAGTATTTT. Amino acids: CASSTAGTSGRYADTQYF.

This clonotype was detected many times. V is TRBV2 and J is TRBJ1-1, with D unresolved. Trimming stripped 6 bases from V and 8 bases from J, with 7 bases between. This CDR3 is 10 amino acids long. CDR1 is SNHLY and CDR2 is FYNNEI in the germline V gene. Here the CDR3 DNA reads TGTGCCAGCAGCTCGGTAGAAGCTTTCTTT. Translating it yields CASSSVEAFF.

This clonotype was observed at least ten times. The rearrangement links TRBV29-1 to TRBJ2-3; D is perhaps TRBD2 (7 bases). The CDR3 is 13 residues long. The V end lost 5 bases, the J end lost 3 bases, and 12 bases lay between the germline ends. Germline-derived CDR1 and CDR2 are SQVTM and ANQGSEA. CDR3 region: CSVRGGATDTQYF. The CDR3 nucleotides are TGCAGCGTTAGAGGGGGGGCTACAGATACGCAGTATTTT.

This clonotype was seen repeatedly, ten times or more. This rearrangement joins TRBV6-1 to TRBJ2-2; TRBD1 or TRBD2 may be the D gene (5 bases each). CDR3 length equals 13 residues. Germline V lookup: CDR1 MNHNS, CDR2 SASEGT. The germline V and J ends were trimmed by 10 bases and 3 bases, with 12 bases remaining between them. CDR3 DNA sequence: TGTGCCATAGGGGACGGGTACACCGGGGAGCTGTTTTTT. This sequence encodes CAIGDGYTGELFF.

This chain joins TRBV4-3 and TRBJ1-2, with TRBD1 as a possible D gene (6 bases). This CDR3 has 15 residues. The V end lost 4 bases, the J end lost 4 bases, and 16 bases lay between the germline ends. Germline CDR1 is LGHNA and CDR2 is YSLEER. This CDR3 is CASSPSAGGGYGYTF. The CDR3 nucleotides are TGCGCCAGCAGCCCGTCCGCGGGAGGGGGCTATGGCTACACCTTC.

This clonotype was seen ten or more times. The CDR3 region has the DNA TGTGCCAGCAGTCCTTTGCCTGGAAGGGGGGCCAACGTCCTGACTTTC. Protein product: CASSPLPGRGANVLTF. The rearrangement joins TRBV12-3 or TRBV12-4 to TRBJ2-6, with D unresolved. The CDR3 is 16 residues long. V was pared by 5 bases and J by 4 bases, with 15 bases between.

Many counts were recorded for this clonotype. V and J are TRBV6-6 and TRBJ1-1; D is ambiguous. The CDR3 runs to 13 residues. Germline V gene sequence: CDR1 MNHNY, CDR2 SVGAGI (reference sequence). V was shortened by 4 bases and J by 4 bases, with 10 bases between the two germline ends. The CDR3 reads CASSSSVGTEAFF. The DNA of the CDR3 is TGTGCCAGCAGTTCCAGCGTGGGCACTGAAGCTTTCTTT.

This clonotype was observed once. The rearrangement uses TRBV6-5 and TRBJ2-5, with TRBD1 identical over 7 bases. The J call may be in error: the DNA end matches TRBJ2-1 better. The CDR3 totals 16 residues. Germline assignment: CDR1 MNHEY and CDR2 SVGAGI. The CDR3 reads CASSYFSGTDHNEQFF. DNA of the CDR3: TGTGCCAGCAGTTACTTCTCCGGGACAGATCACAATGAGCAGTTCTTC.

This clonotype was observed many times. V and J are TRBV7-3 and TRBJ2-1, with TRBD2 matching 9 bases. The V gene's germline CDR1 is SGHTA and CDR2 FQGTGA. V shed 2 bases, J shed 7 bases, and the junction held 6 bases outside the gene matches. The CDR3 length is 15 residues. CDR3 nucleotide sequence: TGTGCCAGCAGCTTAGGCCAGCGGGGGGAGAATGAGCAGTTCTTC. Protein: CASSLGQRGENEQFF. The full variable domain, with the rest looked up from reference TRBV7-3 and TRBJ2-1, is GAGVSQTPSNKVTEKGKYVELRCDPISGHTALYWYRQSLGQGPEFLIYFQGTGAADDSGLPNDRFFAVRPEGSVSTLKIQRTERGDSAVYLCASSLGQRGENEQFFGPGTRLTVL.

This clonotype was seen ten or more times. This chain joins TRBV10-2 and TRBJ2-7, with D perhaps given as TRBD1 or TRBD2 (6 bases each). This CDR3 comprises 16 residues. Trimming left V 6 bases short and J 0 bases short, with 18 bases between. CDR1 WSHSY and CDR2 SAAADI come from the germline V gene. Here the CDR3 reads CASRGGTQGFSYEQYF. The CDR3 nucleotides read TGCGCCAGCAGGGGGGGCACTCAAGGGTTCTCCTACGAGCAGTACTTC.

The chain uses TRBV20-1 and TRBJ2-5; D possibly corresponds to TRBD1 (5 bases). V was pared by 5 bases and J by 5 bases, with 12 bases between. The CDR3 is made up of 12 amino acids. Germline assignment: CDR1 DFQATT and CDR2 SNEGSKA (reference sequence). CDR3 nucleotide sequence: TGCAGTGCTCAGACAGCCCAGGAGACCCAGTACTTC. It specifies CSAQTAQETQYF.

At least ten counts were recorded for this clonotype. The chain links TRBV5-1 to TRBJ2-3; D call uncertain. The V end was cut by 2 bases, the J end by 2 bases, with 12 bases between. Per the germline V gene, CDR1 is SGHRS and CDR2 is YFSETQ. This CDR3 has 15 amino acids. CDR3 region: CASSFDSQDTDTQYF. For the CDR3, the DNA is TGCGCCAGCAGCTTCGATAGCCAAGACACAGATACGCAGTATTTT. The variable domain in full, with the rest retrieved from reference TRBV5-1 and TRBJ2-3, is KAGVTQTPRYLIKTRGQQVTLSCSPISGHRSVSWYQQTPGQGLQFLFEYFSETQRNKGNFPGRFSGRQFSNSRSEMNVSTLELGDSALYLCASSFDSQDTDTQYFGPGTRLTVL.

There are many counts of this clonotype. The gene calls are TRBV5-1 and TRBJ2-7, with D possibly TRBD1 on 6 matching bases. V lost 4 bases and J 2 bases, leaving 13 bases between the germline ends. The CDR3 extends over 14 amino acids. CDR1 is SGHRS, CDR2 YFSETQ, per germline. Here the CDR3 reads CASSLPGTTYEQYF. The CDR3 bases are TGCGCCAGCAGCCTACCGGGGACAACCTACGAGCAGTACTTC.

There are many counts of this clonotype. CDR3 sequence reads: CASSSSGSPGELFF. The DNA of the CDR3 is TGCGCCAGCAGCTCTAGCGGGAGCCCCGGGGAGCTGTTTTTT. The genes are TRBV5-1 and TRBJ2-2; 10 nucleotides match TRBD2. Germline V gene data show CDR1 as SGHRS and CDR2 as YFSETQ. V was pared by 3 bases and J by 6 bases, with 2 bases of the junction left unmatched. CDR3 size: 14 residues.

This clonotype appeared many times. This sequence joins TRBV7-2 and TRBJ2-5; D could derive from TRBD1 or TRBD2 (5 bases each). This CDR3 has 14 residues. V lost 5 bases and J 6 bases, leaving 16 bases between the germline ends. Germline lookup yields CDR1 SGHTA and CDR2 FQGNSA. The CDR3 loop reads CASSILRDAQTQYF. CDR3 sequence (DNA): TGTGCCAGCAGCATTCTCCGGGACGCCCAGACCCAGTACTTC.

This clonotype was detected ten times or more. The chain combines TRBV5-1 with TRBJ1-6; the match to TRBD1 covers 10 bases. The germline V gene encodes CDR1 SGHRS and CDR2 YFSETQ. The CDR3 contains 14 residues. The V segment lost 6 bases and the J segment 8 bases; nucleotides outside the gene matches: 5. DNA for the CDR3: TGCGCCAGCACTTCCGGGACAGGGGATTCACCCCTCCACTTT. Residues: CASTSGTGDSPLHF. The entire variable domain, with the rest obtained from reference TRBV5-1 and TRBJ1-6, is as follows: KAGVTQTPRYLIKTRGQQVTLSCSPISGHRSVSWYQQTPGQGLQFLFEYFSETQRNKGNFPGRFSGRQFSNSRSEMNVSTLELGDSALYLCASTSGTGDSPLHFGNGTRLTVT.

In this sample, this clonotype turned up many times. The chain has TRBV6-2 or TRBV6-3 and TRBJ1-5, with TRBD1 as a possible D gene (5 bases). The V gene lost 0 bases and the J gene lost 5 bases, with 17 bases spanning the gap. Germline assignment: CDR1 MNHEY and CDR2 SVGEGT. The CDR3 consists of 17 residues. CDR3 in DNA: TGTGCCAGCAGTTACTCGAGGAGGGACCGTGATCATCAGCCCCAGCATTTT. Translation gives CASSYSRRDRDHQPQHF.

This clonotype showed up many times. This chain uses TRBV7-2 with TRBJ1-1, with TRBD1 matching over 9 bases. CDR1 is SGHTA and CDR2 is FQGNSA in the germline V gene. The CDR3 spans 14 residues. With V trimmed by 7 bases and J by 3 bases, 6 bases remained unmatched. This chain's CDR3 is CASTLWTGDTEAFF. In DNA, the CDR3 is TGTGCCAGCACCCTGTGGACAGGGGACACTGAAGCTTTCTTT.

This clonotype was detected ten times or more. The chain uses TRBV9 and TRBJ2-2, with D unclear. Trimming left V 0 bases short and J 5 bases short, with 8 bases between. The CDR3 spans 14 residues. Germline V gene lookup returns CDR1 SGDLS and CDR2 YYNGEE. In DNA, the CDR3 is TGTGCCAGCAGCGTAGCGGACGGGACCGGGGAGCTGTTTTTT. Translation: CASSVADGTGELFF. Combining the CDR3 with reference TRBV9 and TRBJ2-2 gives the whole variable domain DSGVTQTPKHLITATGQRVTLRCSPRSGDLSVYWYQQSLDQGLQFLIQYYNGEERAKGNILERFSAQQFPDLHSELNLSSLELGDSALYFCASSVADGTGELFFGEGSRLTVL.

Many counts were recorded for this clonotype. CDR3 sequence reads: CASSYSSHQETQYF. The CDR3 DNA is TGTGCCAGCAGTTACTCGTCCCACCAAGAGACCCAGTACTTC. The rearrangement joins TRBV6-5 to TRBJ2-5; D uncertain. The CDR3 is 14 residues long. V lost 0 bases, J lost 0 bases, and 5 bases lay in between. Germline V gene data show CDR1 as MNHEY and CDR2 as SVGAGI.